One and the same sample provided the 17 T cell receptor beta chains below, sequenced in a study of cytomegalovirus exposure and HLA in healthy donors. Produced via immunoSEQ multiplex PCR; TCRdb's table is partial and in-frame only. The sample carries 95,000 to 150,000 clones, about 96% recorded once. Sequencing was carried out using PBMCs. Receptor source: a man between 18 and 35 years old in good health and CMV-seronegative.

The J gene is TRBJ2-7, the V gene TRBV7-2; 9 nucleotides match TRBD1. The length of the CDR3 is 16 residues. The trim removed 5 bases at V and 3 bases at J, leaving 11 bases unmatched. The germline V gene has CDR1 SGHTA and CDR2 FQGNSA. The CDR3 sequence is CASSRPRDRVIYEQYF. For the CDR3, the DNA is TGTGCCAGCAGCCGTCCCCGGGACAGGGTGATCTACGAGCAGTACTTC.

The gene calls are TRBV30 and TRBJ2-7; TRBD2 matches 11 bases. Per germline, CDR1 GTSNPN and CDR2 SVGIG (reference sequence). V lost 2 bases to trimming and J lost 1 base; unmatched junction nucleotides: 13. The CDR3 is made up of 18 amino acids. The CDR3 DNA reads TGTGCCTGGAGTACGAGCCCGGGACTAGCGGTTTATTCCTACGAGCAGTACTTC. Amino acids: CAWSTSPGLAVYSYEQYF.

This chain uses TRBV4-3 with TRBJ2-1; no firm D call. V lost 0 bases and J 8 bases, leaving 11 bases between the germline ends. CDR3 length equals 14 residues. Per the germline V gene, CDR1 is LGHNA and CDR2 is YSLEER. CDR3 coding DNA: TGCGCCAGCAGCCAAGATCGCCCCCCGGATGAGCAGTTCTTC. As protein: CASSQDRPPDEQFF.

The chain combines TRBV7-3 with TRBJ2-3; D gene uncertain. The CDR3 spans 12 residues. Germline-derived CDR1 and CDR2 are SGHTA and FQGTGA. V lost 3 bases, J lost 6 bases, and 7 bases lay in between. The CDR3 protein is CASSFTGDTQYF. The CDR3 nucleotides are TGTGCCAGCAGCTTTACTGGTGATACGCAGTATTTT.

The V call is TRBV30, the J call TRBJ2-4; no reliable D call. Germline V gene sequence: CDR1 GTSNPN, CDR2 SVGIG (reference sequence). The CDR3 is 16 residues long. Trimming took 0 bases from V and 0 from J, leaving 12 bases between them. The CDR3 is CAWSVGLLLAKNIQYF. In DNA form, the CDR3 reads TGTGCCTGGAGTGTCGGTCTCTTACTAGCCAAAAACATTCAGTACTTC. Supplemented by reference TRBV30 and TRBJ2-4, the full variable domain reads SQTIHQWPATLVQPVGSPLSLECTVEGTSNPNLYWYRQAAGRGLQLLFYSVGIGQISSEVPQNLSASRPQDRQFILSSKKLLLSDSGFYLCAWSVGLLLAKNIQYFGAGTRLSVL.

The rearrangement joins TRBV4-1 to TRBJ1-1, with D possibly matching TRBD1 (6 bases). This CDR3 is built from 16 residues. Germline assignment: CDR1 MGHRA and CDR2 YSYEKL. Trimming stripped 3 bases from V and 3 bases from J, with 17 bases between. CDR3 residues: CASSQIQGRGDTEAFF. The CDR3 DNA reads as TGCGCCAGCAGCCAGATCCAGGGGCGCGGTGACACTGAAGCTTTCTTT.

The V call is TRBV11-1, the J call TRBJ2-3; TRBD2 matches 13 bases. The CDR3 sequence is 15 residues long. The junction had 2 bases not matched to a gene; V was cut back by 4 bases and J by 4 bases. Germline V gene lookup returns CDR1 SGHAT and CDR2 FQDESV (reference sequence). The CDR3 loop is CASSWGLAGPDTQYF. The CDR3 coding sequence is TGTGCCAGCAGCTGGGGACTAGCGGGGCCAGATACGCAGTATTTT.

The J gene is TRBJ2-7, the V gene TRBV5-1; D remains unclear. The germline V and J ends were trimmed by 0 bases and 6 bases, with 4 bases remaining between them. Germline V lookup: CDR1 SGHRS, CDR2 YFSETQ. This CDR3 has 11 residues. CDR3 in amino acids: CASSLALEQYF. As DNA, the CDR3 is TGCGCCAGCAGCTTGGCCCTCGAGCAGTACTTC.

J is TRBJ2-7 and V is TRBV29-1; D perhaps matches TRBD1 (6 bases). The V and J ends lost 4 bases and 0 bases respectively, with 19 bases between them. The CDR3 totals 16 residues. CDR1 and CDR2 (germline): SQVTM, ANQGSEA. This CDR3 reads CSVVGVSGQHSYEQYF. The CDR3, as DNA: TGCAGCGTTGTCGGGGTGTCTGGACAGCACTCCTACGAGCAGTACTTC.

J is TRBJ2-1 and V is TRBV5-6; 14 bases match TRBD2. Germline loops: CDR1 SGHDT, CDR2 YYEEEE. CDR3 length: 17 amino acids. The V gene end was trimmed by 4 bases and the J gene end by 6 bases; junction bases not matched to a gene: 9. CDR3 coding DNA: TGTGCCAGCAGCCCCAGACTAGCGGGAGGGTCGGGCAATGAGCAGTTCTTC. It translates to CASSPRLAGGSGNEQFF.

CDR3 sequence: CASRKTATNEKLFF. CDR3 bases: TGTGCCAGCAGGAAGACAGCAACTAATGAAAAACTGTTTTTT. The chain uses TRBV6-5 and TRBJ1-4; the D gene is possibly TRBD1 (5 bases). From germline, CDR1 is MNHEY and CDR2 SVGAGI. V was clipped by 6 bases and J by 0 bases, with 8 bases between them. The CDR3 consists of 14 residues.

In nucleotides, the CDR3 is TGTGCCAGCAACGAGACTAGCGGGAGGGCCAATGAGCAGTTCTTC. It codes for CASNETSGRANEQFF. The chain employs TRBV6-4 and TRBJ2-1, with 14 bases aligning to TRBD2. This CDR3 is 15 amino acids long. The germline V gene encodes CDR1 MRHNA and CDR2 SNTAGT. The trim removed 7 bases at V and 6 bases at J, leaving 5 bases unmatched.

The gene calls are TRBV4-1 and TRBJ2-5; 9 bases agree with TRBD2. V shed 6 bases, J shed 2 bases, and the junction held 13 bases outside the gene matches. CDR3 length equals 17 residues. Germline assignment: CDR1 MGHRA and CDR2 YSYEKL. CDR3 sequence reads: CASSLETGTSRQETQYF. In DNA, the CDR3 is TGCGCCAGCAGTCTCGAAACCGGGACTAGCCGGCAAGAGACCCAGTACTTC.

This chain joins TRBV6-5 and TRBJ1-1; D is possibly TRBD1 (5 bases). Trimming shortened V by 7 bases and J by 0 bases, and 9 bases separated the two germline ends. The CDR3 totals 13 residues. Germline CDR1 and CDR2: MNHEY and SVGAGI. The CDR3 is CASIPGLNTEAFF. The DNA of the CDR3 is TGTGCCAGCATACCAGGGTTGAACACTGAAGCTTTCTTT.

V usage is TRBV15 and J usage is TRBJ1-1; the D is unclear. The CDR3 loop spans 13 amino acids. CDR1 is LNHNV and CDR2 is YYDKDF in the germline V gene (reference sequence). Deletions cut 3 bases from V and 0 bases from J, with 5 bases between. The CDR3 spells CATSSSMNTEAFF. CDR3 DNA: TGTGCCACCAGCAGTTCTATGAACACTGAAGCTTTCTTT.

This clone was seen just once. The chain links TRBV2 to TRBJ2-7; tentative D call: TRBD2 (5 bases). The CDR3 spans 13 residues. CDR1 and CDR2 from the germline V gene are SNHLY and FYNNEI. V lost 6 bases and J 3 bases, leaving 12 bases between the germline ends. The DNA of the CDR3 is TGTGCCAGCAGCCGGACCGACTACTACGAGCAGTACTTC. This encodes CASSRTDYYEQYF.

CDR3 amino acids: CASSPTSIEGQFF. The CDR3, as DNA: TGTGCCAGCAGCCCGACTAGCATCGAGGGGCAGTTCTTC. The rearrangement uses TRBV7-3 and TRBJ2-1; 7 positions match TRBD2. Germline assignment: CDR1 SGHTA and CDR2 FQGTGA. V gave up 5 bases and J gave up 12 bases; unmatched junction bases: 10. The CDR3 runs 13 residues.